The rows below give T cell receptor beta chains drawn from one sample of a study of T-cell memory formation after mild COVID-19. Each CDR3 protein gets one entry after TCRdb re-called the 5' RACE reads with MiXCR. The profile covers approximately 210,000 distinct CDR3 sequences, with roughly 27% appearing a single time and 10% to 12% taken by the ten largest. What was sequenced was PBMCs or a T cell subset sorted from them (not recorded which). Receptors originate from an adult woman who had mild COVID-19 (a few samples of this study predate the infection). Cell type and time point are not known. CDR3s include the opening cysteine and the closing phenylalanine or tryptophan. A D gene is named only where the DNA matches it firmly. Some rows mark clone size as missing; the rest say once, few, many or name a class of expanded clone.

v_call: TRBV29-1; d_call: TRBD1; j_call: TRBJ1-2; clone_size: -; cdr3_nt: TGCAGCACACGGGACAGGGCGGTGGGCTACACCTTC; cdr3_aa: CSTRDRAVGYTF
v_call: TRBV20-1; d_call: TRBD2; j_call: TRBJ2-3; clone_size: few; cdr3_nt: TGCAGTGCTACCAGACTAGCGGGCCGCACAGATACGCAGTATTTT; cdr3_aa: CSATRLAGRTDTQYF
v_call: TRBV7-9; d_call: -; j_call: TRBJ1-2; clone_size: few; cdr3_nt: TGTGCCAGCAGCTTAGCCCCGGGGGCCGACTATGGCTACACCTTC; cdr3_aa: CASSLAPGADYGYTF
v_call: TRBV20-1; d_call: TRBD2; j_call: TRBJ2-7; clone_size: -; cdr3_nt: TGCAGTGCTAGAGATAAATCTCGACTAGCGGGACTATACGAGCAGTACTTC; cdr3_aa: CSARDKSRLAGLYEQYF
v_call: TRBV11-2; d_call: -; j_call: TRBJ1-2; clone_size: -; cdr3_nt: TGTGCCAGCAGCTCCCAATGGGACAAATACTATGGCTACACCTTC; cdr3_aa: CASSSQWDKYYGYTF
v_call: TRBV2; d_call: -; j_call: TRBJ2-3; clone_size: -; cdr3_nt: TGTGCCAGCAGTGAAAGGGGAACGGATACGCAGTATTTT; cdr3_aa: CASSERGTDTQYF
v_call: TRBV29-1; d_call: -; j_call: TRBJ2-1; clone_size: few; cdr3_nt: TGCAGCGTAATAAGGCGGTCGCGTAATGAGCAGTTCTTC; cdr3_aa: CSVIRRSRNEQFF
v_call: TRBV5-1; d_call: TRBD1; j_call: TRBJ1-1; clone_size: -; cdr3_nt: TGCGCCAGCAGCTTGGGGGGGGACAGCCAGAACACTGAAGCTTTCTTT; cdr3_aa: CASSLGGDSQNTEAFF
v_call: TRBV7-9; d_call: -; j_call: TRBJ1-2; clone_size: -; cdr3_nt: TGTGCCAGCAGCCCTCCCCTGGGAGACTATGGCTACACCTTC; cdr3_aa: CASSPPLGDYGYTF
v_call: TRBV19; d_call: -; j_call: TRBJ2-3; clone_size: -; cdr3_nt: TGTGCCAGTAGTACCCTCGGCTCTGGAGGGTGGCCAGATACGCAGTATTTT; cdr3_aa: CASSTLGSGGWPDTQYF
v_call: TRBV7-9; d_call: -; j_call: TRBJ2-7; clone_size: once; cdr3_nt: TGTGCCAGCAGCTCCCCGGGAAACAAGCAGTACTTC; cdr3_aa: CASSSPGNKQYF
v_call: TRBV3-1; d_call: -; j_call: TRBJ1-5; clone_size: -; cdr3_nt: TGTGCCAGCAGCCAAGATAGCGGGGAGCGGAACCCCCAGCATTTT; cdr3_aa: CASSQDSGERNPQHF
v_call: TRBV20-1; d_call: -; j_call: TRBJ2-7; clone_size: -; cdr3_nt: TGCAGTGCTATCCGGTATTCTGCGAGCGGGTCCTACGAGCAGTACTTC; cdr3_aa: CSAIRYSASGSYEQYF
v_call: TRBV11-2; d_call: TRBD1; j_call: TRBJ1-2; clone_size: few; cdr3_nt: TGTGCCAGCAGCTTAGAAAGGACAGGGGGCTATGGCTACACCTTC; cdr3_aa: CASSLERTGGYGYTF
v_call: TRBV12-3/TRBV12-4; d_call: TRBD1; j_call: TRBJ2-7; clone_size: few; cdr3_nt: TGTGCCAGCAGTCTGGATCAGGGGGCCTACGAGCAGTACTTC; cdr3_aa: CASSLDQGAYEQYF
v_call: TRBV28; d_call: -; j_call: TRBJ2-7; clone_size: -; cdr3_nt: TGTGCCAGCAGTCGGGGCGGGATTAGCTCCTACGAGCAGTACTTC; cdr3_aa: CASSRGGISSYEQYF
v_call: TRBV6-5; d_call: -; j_call: TRBJ1-2; clone_size: -; cdr3_nt: TGTGCCAGCAGTGAAGCGCTAAACTATGGCTACACCTTC; cdr3_aa: CASSEALNYGYTF
v_call: TRBV27; d_call: -; j_call: TRBJ2-7; clone_size: few; cdr3_nt: TGTGCCAGCAGTTTGGGGGAAAACTACGAGCAGTACTTC; cdr3_aa: CASSLGENYEQYF
v_call: TRBV19; d_call: -; j_call: TRBJ2-1; clone_size: many; cdr3_nt: TGTGCCAGTAGTAGGGTGTGGCGGGACAATGAGCAGTTCTTC; cdr3_aa: CASSRVWRDNEQFF
v_call: TRBV7-2; d_call: TRBD2; j_call: TRBJ2-1; clone_size: few; cdr3_nt: TGTGCCAGCAGTCTAGCGGGGGGGACCTACAATGAGCAGTTCTTC; cdr3_aa: CASSLAGGTYNEQFF
v_call: TRBV24-1; d_call: -; j_call: TRBJ2-3; clone_size: -; cdr3_nt: TGTGCCACCAGTGAAACTAGGGGGACAGATACGCAGTATTTT; cdr3_aa: CATSETRGTDTQYF
v_call: TRBV29-1; d_call: TRBD1; j_call: TRBJ2-3; clone_size: -; cdr3_nt: TGCAGCGTTGAAGCGGGGACAGACGCTAGCACAGATACGCAGTATTTT; cdr3_aa: CSVEAGTDASTDTQYF
v_call: TRBV7-9; d_call: -; j_call: TRBJ2-7; clone_size: -; cdr3_nt: TGTGCCAGCAGCTCTTGGGACATTTCTGAGCAGTACTTC; cdr3_aa: CASSSWDISEQYF
v_call: TRBV5-1; d_call: -; j_call: TRBJ1-1; clone_size: few; cdr3_nt: TGCGCCAGCAGCTTGGGGGGGACCAGGGGCACTGAAGCTTTCTTT; cdr3_aa: CASSLGGTRGTEAFF
v_call: TRBV27; d_call: -; j_call: TRBJ2-6; clone_size: few; cdr3_nt: TGTGCCAGCAGTTTCGCGATGAAACAGGGACCTGGGGCCAACGTCCTGACTTTC; cdr3_aa: CASSFAMKQGPGANVLTF
v_call: TRBV20-1; d_call: -; j_call: TRBJ2-7; clone_size: -; cdr3_nt: TGCAGTGCTAGTAGTCCGCAAACCTACGAGCAGTACTTC; cdr3_aa: CSASSPQTYEQYF
v_call: TRBV20-1; d_call: -; j_call: TRBJ2-7; clone_size: -; cdr3_nt: TGCAGTGCTATTTCTCGGGAAAAGGGCCTCTACGAGCAGTACTTC; cdr3_aa: CSAISREKGLYEQYF
v_call: TRBV5-1; d_call: TRBD1; j_call: TRBJ1-2; clone_size: once; cdr3_nt: TGCGCCAGCAGCTCCGCCGGGACAGATATTTATGGCTACACCTTC; cdr3_aa: CASSSAGTDIYGYTF
v_call: TRBV7-9; d_call: -; j_call: TRBJ2-5; clone_size: -; cdr3_nt: TGTGCCAGCAGCTTATCTGACGGGGGAGAGACCCAGTACTTC; cdr3_aa: CASSLSDGGETQYF
v_call: TRBV4-2; d_call: -; j_call: TRBJ2-5; clone_size: -; cdr3_nt: TGTGCCAGCAGTCGGGACTCCGAAACCGAGACCCAGTACTTC; cdr3_aa: CASSRDSETETQYF
v_call: TRBV23-1; d_call: -; j_call: TRBJ2-3; clone_size: few; cdr3_nt: TGCGCCAGCGTTTTGCCGAGGGGGGGCACAGATACGCAGTATTTT; cdr3_aa: CASVLPRGGTDTQYF
v_call: TRBV12-3/TRBV12-4; d_call: TRBD2; j_call: TRBJ2-5; clone_size: -; cdr3_nt: TGTGCCAGCAGTTTACACGGGGGGGAGACCCAGTACTTC; cdr3_aa: CASSLHGGETQYF
v_call: TRBV12-3/TRBV12-4; d_call: -; j_call: TRBJ2-1; clone_size: many; cdr3_nt: TGTGCCAGCAGTTTGTCGGCATACAATGAGCAGTTCTTC; cdr3_aa: CASSLSAYNEQFF
v_call: TRBV4-1; d_call: TRBD2; j_call: TRBJ2-3; clone_size: few; cdr3_nt: TGCGCCAGCAGCCAAGAGGGACTAGCGGGGAAGGATACGCAGTATTTT; cdr3_aa: CASSQEGLAGKDTQYF
v_call: TRBV30; d_call: -; j_call: TRBJ1-6; clone_size: -; cdr3_nt: TGTGCCTGGAGTGGGCAGGGAAATTCACCCCTCCACTTT; cdr3_aa: CAWSGQGNSPLHF
v_call: TRBV29-1; d_call: -; j_call: TRBJ2-7; clone_size: -; cdr3_nt: TGCAGCGTTGAAGAGGCGGGCGAGCAGTACTTC; cdr3_aa: CSVEEAGEQYF
v_call: TRBV9; d_call: -; j_call: TRBJ2-1; clone_size: -; cdr3_nt: TGTGCCAGCACCAAGGGGAGTCCGGGCAATGAGCAGTTCTTC; cdr3_aa: CASTKGSPGNEQFF
v_call: TRBV12-3/TRBV12-4; d_call: -; j_call: TRBJ2-1; clone_size: -; cdr3_nt: TGTGCCAGCAGTATTGGGACTGCTTACAATGAGCAGTTCTTC; cdr3_aa: CASSIGTAYNEQFF
v_call: TRBV4-2; d_call: TRBD2; j_call: TRBJ2-1; clone_size: -; cdr3_nt: TGTGCCAGCAGCCCCTACCTGGCGGGGGGGACCTGGACGGGCAATGAGCAGTTCTTC; cdr3_aa: CASSPYLAGGTWTGNEQFF
v_call: TRBV7-9; d_call: -; j_call: TRBJ2-7; clone_size: -; cdr3_nt: TGTGCCAGCAGCTTATCCGGTCTTTCCTACGAGCAGTACTTC; cdr3_aa: CASSLSGLSYEQYF
v_call: TRBV10-3; d_call: TRBD1; j_call: TRBJ1-2; clone_size: few; cdr3_nt: TGTGCCATCAGTGAGAACAGGGGATGGGGCTACACCTTC; cdr3_aa: CAISENRGWGYTF